This T cell receptor beta chain originates from a study of blood T cell repertoires in COVID-19 (dated by TCRdb to about 2020). In the study overall: Samples from collaborators originated in the United States, Italy and Spain and spanned both the acute and convalescent phases of COVID-19. The material from the prospective study consisted of cDNA or gDNA derived from T cells, B-cell-depleted T cells, or PBMCs. The dataset comprised deeply sampled blood TCRbeta repertoires from subjects exposed to, actively infected with, or recovered from COVID-19. The repertoires were made available in a free public database intended to serve as a resource for research on the immune response to SARS-CoV-2. The samples were drawn from two sources: the first 160 participants of the ongoing ImmuneRACE study, and 1,000 to 1,500 subjects contributed by 6 global collaborators. Sample metadata almost always included a de-identified subject ID, COVID-19 status, age in years and sex. Where available, HLA class I and class II types were taken from metadata supplied by the sample provider and were not determined by assay-based typing. The investigation overall reported the following: The quantity of clinical and demographic metadata differed by source and by participant and was supplied without curation.

From cysteine to phenylalanine, the CDR3 is 15 amino acids long. The only DNA kept is the CDR3, 45 bases in frame from the first base. After removal of 3 bases from V and 3 bases from J, the junction retains 5 bases not matched to a gene. CDR1 and CDR2 are drawn from the germline V gene (reference sequence): LNHDA, SQIVND. Each collaborating institution followed its own protocols to collect whole blood in K2EDTA tubes. For TCRbeta analysis, collaborators shipped samples as frozen whole blood, isolated PBMCs, or DNA extracted from either of those sample types. As to this clone: Its antigen has not been determined. No base qualities exist here, and no much larger clone lies one base off it.

The immunoSEQ Assay, a bias-controlled multiplex PCR, was used to amplify TCRbeta CDR3 regions from genomic DNA. In the paper's pipeline: The number of nucleated cells in each sample was estimated from the amplification of reference gene primers within the assay. To quantify the absolute abundance of each unique TCRbeta CDR3 rearrangement, sequence reads were collapsed and filtered. Productive Simpson clonality was computed per sample as the square root of Simpson's diversity index over productive rearrangements. The clones in this table, taken by TCRdb from immuneACCESS, are in-frame only. Not every clone is retained; where verified, under half of the shortfall comes from an unresolved V gene, and the cause of the rest is unknown. D and trimming come from the DNA, and the V and J calls and clone size come from that table. The sample table contains over 85,000 clones; only one count was recorded for over 75% of them. The ten largest make up approximately 16% of the sample.

The TCR was taken from a woman at least 80 years old with active or convalescent COVID-19. Material: peripheral blood. The rearrangement combines TRBV19 with TRBJ2-7; TRBD2 fits 10 bases in the junction. The CDR3 sequence is CASSISSGGIYEQYF. The DNA sequence reads TGTGCCAGTAGTATCTCTAGCGGGGGCATCTACGAGCAGTACTTC.